These 26 T cell receptor beta chains came from one sample sequenced in a study of CD8 T cells in ankylosing spondylitis. TCRdb called the 5' RACE reads again in MiXCR, with one record for every CDR3 protein. The sample carries roughly 42,000 distinct CDR3 sequences, 2.5% to 3% recorded once. Material: blood, either unsorted or a sorted T cell fraction (not recorded which). These receptor sequences come from a male donor with ankylosing spondylitis or in good health (not recorded which).

The sample holds many counts of this clonotype. This chain links TRBV9 with TRBJ2-1; 8 bases fit TRBD2. The CDR3 is 15 amino acids. V lost 0 bases, J lost 6 bases, and 5 bases stayed unmatched. CDR1 and CDR2 (germline): SGDLS, YYNGEE. The CDR3, as DNA: TGTGCCAGCAGCGTAGCAGGCCTAGCGGGCAATGAGCAGTTCTTC. Translating it yields CASSVAGLAGNEQFF.

This clonotype was seen many times. The chain links TRBV9 to TRBJ2-7; perhaps TRBD1 as D (6 bases). Germline V gene lookup returns CDR1 SGDLS and CDR2 YYNGEE. This CDR3 is built from 13 residues. The V and J ends lost 0 bases and 5 bases respectively, with 9 bases between them. CDR3 residues: CASSVARDNEQYF. CDR3 DNA sequence: TGTGCCAGCAGCGTAGCTCGGGACAACGAGCAGTACTTC.

This clonotype was seen ten or more times. This chain uses TRBV9 with TRBJ2-6; 8 bases line up with TRBD2. This CDR3 has 15 amino acids. Germline-derived CDR1 and CDR2 are SGDLS and YYNGEE. The V and J ends lost 2 bases and 2 bases, in that order; junction bases with no gene match: 0. The CDR3 loop is CASSVTSAGANVLTF. The CDR3 region has the DNA TGTGCCAGCAGCGTGACTAGCGCTGGGGCCAACGTCCTGACTTTC.

This clonotype was counted ten times or more. This chain links TRBV9 with TRBJ1-6; D is uncertain. CDR1 is SGDLS and CDR2 is YYNGEE in the germline V gene. Trimming took off 0 bases at V and 7 bases at J, with 8 bases between the two ends. The CDR3 totals 14 residues. In DNA form, the CDR3 reads TGTGCCAGCAGCGTAGAATACGGAAATTCACCCCTCCACTTT. Translating gives CASSVEYGNSPLHF.

This clonotype was observed at least ten times. CDR3 sequence reads: CASTQGPNPSYEQYF. CDR3 sequence (DNA): TGTGCCAGCACCCAGGGACCTAACCCCTCCTACGAGCAGTACTTC. The chain employs TRBV9 and TRBJ2-7, with D perhaps TRBD1 or TRBD2 (5 bases each). Trimming cost V 6 bases and J 0 bases, with 16 bases left between them. The CDR3 is 15 amino acids. Per the germline V gene, CDR1 is SGDLS and CDR2 is YYNGEE.

In its sample, this clonotype was seen a few times. A much larger clone lies a single base off, so this may be a read error. V is TRBV9 and J is TRBJ1-6; 9 positions match TRBD1. Per germline, CDR1 SGDLS and CDR2 YYNGEE. This CDR3 is built from 16 residues. The V segment lost 4 bases and the J segment 7 bases; nucleotides outside the gene matches: 9. CDR3 sequence (DNA): TGTGCCAGCAGCAGCGGACAGGGGAGGGGAAATTCACCCCTCCACTTT. This codes for CASSSGQGRGNSPLHF.

This clonotype came up many times. The rearrangement links TRBV9 to TRBJ1-1; no definite D call. In germline, CDR1 is SGDLS, CDR2 YYNGEE. This CDR3 is built from 18 residues. Trimming took off 0 bases at V and 6 bases at J, with 24 bases between the two ends. The CDR3 nucleotides read TGTGCCAGCAGCGTAGTCCAAGGGTCGGACGGGCATCGGTCTGAAGCTTTCTTT. It specifies CASSVVQGSDGHRSEAFF.

This clonotype was detected many times. The J gene is TRBJ2-5, the V gene TRBV14, with TRBD2 identical over 9 bases. Germline V gene data show CDR1 as SGHDN and CDR2 as FVKESK. There are 18 residues in the CDR3. Unmatched junction bases numbered 13, after V lost 0 bases and J lost 5 bases. CDR3 in DNA: TGTGCCAGCAGCCAAGACCCAAGATTCGGGACTAGCCGGGAGACCCAGTACTTC. It yields the protein CASSQDPRFGTSRETQYF.

The table lists this clonotype with many counts. V usage is TRBV9 and J usage is TRBJ2-3, with TRBD1 as a possible D gene (5 bases). Trimming took off 2 bases at V and 6 bases at J, with 13 bases between the two ends. Germline V lookup: CDR1 SGDLS, CDR2 YYNGEE. The CDR3 sequence is 14 residues long. The CDR3 nucleotides read TGTGCCAGCAGCGTCAGGGAATTGGCGGATACGCAGTATTTT. Amino acids: CASSVRELADTQYF.

This clonotype was found many times. The rearrangement uses TRBV9 and TRBJ1-6; D is unresolved. CDR1 is SGDLS, CDR2 YYNGEE, per germline. CDR3 size: 14 residues. Trimming removed 5 bases at V and 6 bases at J, with 12 bases between. The CDR3 bases are TGTGCCAGCAGAGAGGGTGTCAGTAATTCACCCCTCCACTTT. This gives the protein CASREGVSNSPLHF.

This clonotype was seen ten or more times. V gene TRBV9 combines with J gene TRBJ1-1, with D hard to call. The CDR3 length is 13 residues. Trimming cost V 3 bases and J 1 base, with 7 bases left between them. The germline V gene encodes CDR1 SGDLS and CDR2 YYNGEE. This CDR3 is CASSAAPNTEAFF. CDR3 nucleotide sequence: TGTGCCAGCAGCGCGGCACCGAACACTGAAGCTTTCTTT.

This clonotype was recorded many times. The rearrangement joins TRBV9 to TRBJ2-3, with 7 nucleotides matching TRBD2. Germline CDR1 reads SGDLS; CDR2 reads YYNGEE. V was pared by 4 bases and J by 0 bases, with 5 bases of the junction left unmatched. The CDR3 consists of 15 residues. This CDR3 is CASSTPRGSTDTQYF. CDR3 DNA sequence: TGTGCCAGCAGCACGCCGCGGGGGAGCACAGATACGCAGTATTTT.

This clonotype was seen ten or more times. The rearrangement joins TRBV9 to TRBJ2-3, with TRBD1 matching 7 bases. Germline CDR1 and CDR2: SGDLS and YYNGEE. This CDR3 region has 15 residues. Trimming took 4 bases from V and 2 from J; bases not matched to a gene: 7. The CDR3 DNA follows: TGTGCCAGCAGCATCTCCGGGACAGCCACAGATACGCAGTATTTT. It specifies CASSISGTATDTQYF. The entire variable domain, with the rest obtained from reference TRBV9 and TRBJ2-3, is as follows: DSGVTQTPKHLITATGQRVTLRCSPRSGDLSVYWYQQSLDQGLQFLIQYYNGEERAKGNILERFSAQQFPDLHSELNLSSLELGDSALYFCASSISGTATDTQYFGPGTRLTVL.

Ten or more counts support this clonotype. V usage is TRBV9 and J usage is TRBJ2-1; TRBD2 agrees at 8 bases. Germline CDR1 and CDR2: SGDLS and YYNGEE. The CDR3 has 18 amino acids. Unmatched junction bases numbered 14, after V lost 3 bases and J lost 3 bases. CDR3 protein: CASSADHLGREVYNEQFF. In DNA, the CDR3 is TGTGCCAGCAGCGCTGACCACCTTGGGCGGGAGGTCTACAATGAGCAGTTCTTC.

This clonotype was detected ten times or more. The rearrangement links TRBV11-3 to TRBJ2-7; 11 bases fit TRBD2. The CDR3 length is 17 residues. Germline lookup yields CDR1 SGHNT and CDR2 YENEEA. The ends lost 7 bases at V and 3 bases at J; junction bases unmatched: 14. The CDR3 here is CASTLLAGVPLGYEQYF. DNA for the CDR3: TGTGCCAGCACCCTACTAGCGGGAGTACCGCTGGGCTACGAGCAGTACTTC. The complete variable domain, with remaining parts taken from reference TRBV11-3 and TRBJ2-7, reads EAGVVQSPRYKIIEKKQPVAFWCNPISGHNTLYWYLQNLGQGPELLIRYENEEAVDDSQLPKDRFSAERLKGVDSTLKIQPAELGDSAVYLCASTLLAGVPLGYEQYFGPGTRLTVT.

This clonotype appeared many times. V gene TRBV9 combines with J gene TRBJ2-1; no firm D call. The CDR3 extends over 13 amino acids. Germline lookup yields CDR1 SGDLS and CDR2 YYNGEE. Trimming removed 0 bases from V and 6 bases from J, with 7 bases in between. DNA for the CDR3: TGTGCCAGCAGCGTAGTAACAACCAATGAGCAGTTCTTC. Protein: CASSVVTTNEQFF.

This clonotype was recorded at least ten times. The chain employs TRBV9 and TRBJ2-3; D perhaps matches TRBD2 (6 bases). From germline, CDR1 is SGDLS and CDR2 YYNGEE. This CDR3 has 15 amino acids. Deletions cut 0 bases from V and 3 bases from J, with 11 bases between. The CDR3 here is CASSVVGRGTDTQYF. CDR3 nucleotides: TGTGCCAGCAGCGTAGTCGGGAGAGGGACAGATACGCAGTATTTT.

The table lists this clonotype with many counts. This chain links TRBV7-4 with TRBJ2-4; 7 nucleotides align to TRBD2. This CDR3 has 19 residues. Trimming cost V 2 bases and J 8 bases; bases outside gene matches: 21. The germline V gene has CDR1 SGHVT and CDR2 SQSDAQ. The CDR3 spells CASSLSLGLAGDGMDIQYF. DNA of the CDR3: TGTGCCAGCAGCTTAAGCCTAGGACTTGCGGGAGACGGCATGGACATTCAGTACTTC. Combining the CDR3 with reference TRBV7-4 and TRBJ2-4 gives the whole variable domain GAGVSQSPRYKVAKRGRDVALRCDSISGHVTLYWYRQTLGQGSEVLTYSQSDAQRDKSGRPSGRFSAERPERSVSTLKIQRTEQGDSAVYLCASSLSLGLAGDGMDIQYFGAGTRLSVL.

This clonotype was detected many times. The chain joins TRBV9 to TRBJ2-2; D might be TRBD2 (5 bases). CDR1 SGDLS and CDR2 YYNGEE come from the germline V gene. V was pared by 4 bases and J by 3 bases, with 13 bases between. CDR3 length: 15 amino acids. In DNA form, the CDR3 reads TGTGCCAGCAGCCCATCTAGGAGGTACACCGGGGAGCTGTTTTTT. Residues: CASSPSRRYTGELFF.

This clonotype was observed many times. The chain recombines TRBV9 with TRBJ2-5; 11 nucleotides align to TRBD2. J gave up 4 bases and V 4 bases, and 3 bases lay outside the gene matches. CDR1 is SGDLS and CDR2 is YYNGEE in the germline V gene. The CDR3 is 14 amino acids. The CDR3 here is CASSPGLAGETQYF. In DNA form, the CDR3 reads TGTGCCAGCAGCCCCGGACTAGCGGGAGAGACCCAGTACTTC.

This clonotype was found many times. V gene TRBV9 combines with J gene TRBJ2-7, with D possibly being TRBD2 (6 bases). V gave up 0 bases and J gave up 5 bases, with 15 bases separating them. Germline assignment: CDR1 SGDLS and CDR2 YYNGEE. The length of the CDR3 is 15 residues. DNA for the CDR3: TGTGCCAGCAGCGTAGGTGCCGGGAGTAGTAACGAGCAGTACTTC. It specifies CASSVGAGSSNEQYF.

This clonotype was detected many times. The chain links TRBV9 to TRBJ1-4; 7 bases match TRBD1. Germline loops: CDR1 SGDLS, CDR2 YYNGEE. The CDR3 has 15 amino acids. After removal of 3 bases from V and 6 bases from J, the junction contained 8 bases not matched to a gene. The CDR3 DNA follows: TGTGCCAGCAGCGCGCGAGACAGGGCTGATGAAAAACTGTTTTTT. Its protein product is CASSARDRADEKLFF.

This clonotype ranks as medium-sized. The chain combines TRBV9 with TRBJ2-5; D unclear. Per germline, CDR1 SGDLS and CDR2 YYNGEE. The CDR3 loop spans 12 amino acids. V lost 0 bases and J lost 5, with 5 bases in between. CDR3 sequence (DNA): TGTGCCAGCAGCGTAGCGGGTGAGACCCAGTACTTC. Amino acids: CASSVAGETQYF.

This clonotype was counted at least ten times. This chain uses TRBV9 with TRBJ2-3; 7 bases map to TRBD2. V gave up 7 bases and J gave up 6 bases; unmatched junction bases: 2. The CDR3 has 11 amino acids. CDR1 is SGDLS, CDR2 YYNGEE, per germline. In DNA, the CDR3 is TGTGCCAGCGGGAGGGGCGATACGCAGTATTTT. It encodes CASGRGDTQYF.

This clonotype was seen ten or more times. The chain recombines TRBV9 with TRBJ2-1; possibly TRBD1 or TRBD2 for D (6 bases each). The CDR3 is 15 amino acids. V shed 4 bases and J shed 8 bases, with 19 bases lying between them. Germline lookup yields CDR1 SGDLS and CDR2 YYNGEE. The CDR3 loop is CASSRAGGSGDEQFF. The CDR3 bases are TGTGCCAGCAGCCGCGCCGGGGGCAGCGGAGATGAGCAGTTCTTC.

This clonotype was picked up many times. CDR3 region: CASSVGTSGVGSYEQYF. The CDR3 nucleotides read TGTGCCAGCAGCGTAGGGACTAGCGGGGTTGGGTCCTACGAGCAGTACTTC. The genes are TRBV9 and TRBJ2-7; TRBD2 matches at 12 bases. The CDR3 consists of 17 residues. From germline, CDR1 is SGDLS and CDR2 YYNGEE. V dropped 0 bases and J dropped 1; count of bases not matched to a gene: 5.